The 26 T cell receptor beta chains below were found in one sample sequenced in a study of cytomegalovirus exposure and HLA in healthy donors. PCR amplification relied on 60 Vbeta primers (plus 13 Jbeta primers). Libraries were prepared by immunoSEQ multiplex PCR; TCRdb keeps only in-frame clonotypes and omits some of them. The sample includes over 150,000 clones, approximately 80% of them seen just once. Sequencing was performed on PBMCs. The receptors shown here come from a man aged 18 to 30 in good health and CMV-seronegative.

The chain links TRBV5-1 to TRBJ2-1, with D possibly matching TRBD2 (7 bases). Per germline, CDR1 SGHRS and CDR2 YFSETQ. The CDR3 extends over 14 amino acids. V was trimmed by 0 bases and J by 6 bases, leaving 10 bases between them. CDR3 nucleotides: TGCGCCAGCAGCTTGGTGGGAGGGGGCAATGAGCAGTTCTTC. This translates into CASSLVGGGNEQFF.

The CDR3 sequence: CASNGGLVSPLHF. The CDR3 DNA is TGTGCCAGTAATGGGGGCCTCGTTTCACCCCTCCACTTT. V and J are TRBV19 and TRBJ1-6, with D perhaps TRBD1 (6 bases). This CDR3 has 13 residues. Between the trimmed V and J ends, which lost 7 bases and 9 bases, there was a span of 13 bases. Germline V gene data show CDR1 as LNHDA and CDR2 as SQIVND (reference sequence).

V is TRBV11-2 and J is TRBJ2-5; TRBD1 agrees at 7 bases. The length of the CDR3 is 12 residues. The J segment lost 4 bases and the V segment lost 5 bases, leaving 1 base of the junction unmatched. Germline CDR1 and CDR2: SGHAT and FQNNGV. The CDR3 spells CASSRQGETQYF. The CDR3 DNA reads TGTGCCAGCAGCCGACAGGGAGAGACCCAGTACTTC. Full variable domain (remainder filled in from reference TRBV11-2 and TRBJ2-5): EAGVAQSPRYKIIEKRQSVAFWCNPISGHATLYWYQQILGQGPKLLIQFQNNGVVDDSQLPKDRFSAERLKGVDSTLKIQPAKLEDSAVYLCASSRQGETQYFGPGTRLLVL.

The J gene is TRBJ2-5, the V gene TRBV4-1; weak D call: TRBD2 (5 bases). The germline V and J ends were trimmed by 0 bases and 5 bases, with 19 bases remaining between them. The CDR3 extends over 17 amino acids. Germline V lookup: CDR1 MGHRA, CDR2 YSYEKL. CDR3 in amino acids: CASSQDPINASPETQYF. The CDR3 region has the DNA TGCGCCAGCAGCCAAGATCCGATTAACGCTAGCCCTGAGACCCAGTACTTC.

This chain connects TRBV27 to TRBJ2-2; TRBD1 matches at 9 bases. J gave up 1 base and V 4 bases, and 7 bases lay outside the gene matches. CDR3 size: 17 residues. Germline V gives CDR1 MNHEY, CDR2 SMNVEV (reference sequence). CDR3 bases: TGTGCCAGCAGTTCCAAATCGGGACAGGGGAACACCGGGGAGCTGTTTTTT. Its protein is CASSSKSGQGNTGELFF.

This sequence joins TRBV9 and TRBJ1-3; TRBD1 matches at 10 bases. Germline CDR1 SGDLS, CDR2 YYNGEE. V was pared by 2 bases and J by 1 base, with 3 bases of the junction left unmatched. This CDR3 is built from 16 residues. CDR3 in DNA: TGTGCCAGCAGCGTGGGACAGGGGAGATCTGGAAACACCATATATTTT. Its protein product is CASSVGQGRSGNTIYF. Variable domain in full (rest from reference TRBV9 and TRBJ1-3): DSGVTQTPKHLITATGQRVTLRCSPRSGDLSVYWYQQSLDQGLQFLIQYYNGEERAKGNILERFSAQQFPDLHSELNLSSLELGDSALYFCASSVGQGRSGNTIYFGEGSWLTVV.

This clone was detected only a few times. The chain links TRBV5-5 to TRBJ1-1, with D unclear. V shed 2 bases and J shed 5 bases, with 7 bases lying between them. The CDR3 has 12 amino acids. Germline loops: CDR1 SGHKS, CDR2 YYEKEE (reference sequence). The CDR3 loop reads CASSFWETEAFF. The CDR3 nucleotides are TGTGCCAGCAGCTTTTGGGAGACTGAAGCTTTCTTT.

The V gene is TRBV27, the J gene TRBJ2-1; 13 nucleotides match TRBD2. Germline-derived CDR1 and CDR2 are MNHEY and SMNVEV (reference sequence). The CDR3 length is 22 residues. V shed 3 bases, J shed 3 bases, and the junction held 20 bases outside the gene matches. The CDR3, as DNA: TGTGCCAGCAGTTTGCGGTTTGGTGGTCATCTACTAGCGGGAGGGGTCTACAATGAGCAGTTCTTC. Translating it yields CASSLRFGGHLLAGGVYNEQFF.

This chain links TRBV5-1 with TRBJ2-3, with D hard to call. The CDR3 spans 18 residues. Germline CDR1 and CDR2: SGHRS and YFSETQ. The V and J ends lost 4 bases and 3 bases respectively, with 24 bases between them. In DNA, the CDR3 is TGCGCCAGCAGCCGGGTAGTCCGGCAGTCCTCGCCGACAGATACGCAGTATTTT. Amino acids: CASSRVVRQSSPTDTQYF.

The J gene is TRBJ2-7, the V gene TRBV2; tentative D call: TRBD1 (6 bases). CDR3 length equals 13 residues. V was cut by 5 bases and J by 4 bases, with 12 bases left in between. Germline V lookup: CDR1 SNHLY, CDR2 FYNNEI. In nucleotides, the CDR3 is TGTGCCAGCAGTAGGACAGCTAGTTACGAGCAGTACTTC. It yields the protein CASSRTASYEQYF.

The chain recombines TRBV19 with TRBJ2-2; the match to TRBD2 covers 10 bases. CDR1 and CDR2 (germline): LNHDA, SQIVND (reference sequence). The CDR3 is 16 residues long. V gave up 4 bases and J gave up 1 base; unmatched junction bases: 3. The CDR3 here is CASSTGLAMNTGELFF. CDR3 nucleotide sequence: TGTGCCAGTAGTACGGGACTAGCGATGAACACCGGGGAGCTGTTTTTT.

The chain recombines TRBV5-6 with TRBJ2-7; 7 bases match TRBD2. There are 17 residues in the CDR3. The germline gives CDR1 SGHDT, CDR2 YYEEEE. Trimming took 3 bases from V and 1 from J; bases not matched to a gene: 13. CDR3 sequence: CASSSGVLAGGSYEQYF. The CDR3 nucleotides are TGTGCCAGCAGCTCCGGAGTGTTAGCGGGCGGATCCTACGAGCAGTACTTC.

The chain carries TRBV5-4 and TRBJ2-3; 7 bases agree with TRBD2. The CDR3 spans 14 residues. Germline CDR1 reads SGHNT; CDR2 reads YYREEE (reference sequence). The junction had 8 bases not matched to a gene; V was cut back by 4 bases and J by 6 bases. CDR3 sequence (DNA): TGTGCCAGCAGCCCCGTGGGGAGGGGTGATACGCAGTATTTT. This gives the protein CASSPVGRGDTQYF.

This clone showed up just a few times. The rearrangement links TRBV6-1 to TRBJ1-5, with D maybe TRBD1 (5 bases). The CDR3 sequence is 15 residues long. Germline-derived CDR1 and CDR2 are MNHNS and SASEGT. Trimming took 2 bases from V and 7 from J, leaving 15 bases between them. The CDR3 protein is CASSELWGVGQPQHF. The CDR3 DNA reads TGTGCCAGCAGTGAACTTTGGGGGGTAGGACAGCCCCAGCATTTT.

This sequence joins TRBV5-1 and TRBJ2-1; 11 nucleotides agree with TRBD2. This CDR3 region has 14 residues. J lost 6 bases, V lost 4 bases, and 3 bases had no gene match. Germline CDR1 SGHRS, CDR2 YFSETQ. This CDR3 is CASSDTSGSNEQFF. The DNA of the CDR3 is TGCGCCAGCAGCGATACTAGCGGGAGCAATGAGCAGTTCTTC.

The chain carries TRBV5-1 and TRBJ2-7; TRBD1 might be the D (5 bases). Trimming cost V 5 bases and J 0 bases, with 9 bases left between them. CDR1 SGHRS and CDR2 YFSETQ come from the germline V gene. CDR3 length: 13 amino acids. The CDR3 is CASSGHLSYEQYF. CDR3 DNA: TGCGCCAGCAGTGGACATCTCTCCTACGAGCAGTACTTC.

CDR3 coding DNA: TGTGCCAGCCAAAGACTAGCACTAACCTACGAGCAGTACTTC. Its protein is CASQRLALTYEQYF. The V gene is TRBV28, the J gene TRBJ2-7, with TRBD2 identical over 7 bases. J gave up 2 bases and V 8 bases, and 9 bases lay outside the gene matches. The CDR3 is made up of 14 amino acids. Germline lookup yields CDR1 MDHEN and CDR2 SYDVKM.

The chain links TRBV13 to TRBJ2-2; TRBD2 matches at 7 bases. The germline V gene encodes CDR1 PRHDT and CDR2 FYEKMQ (reference sequence). This CDR3 is 16 amino acids long. Trimming at V came to 5 bases and at J to 2 bases, leaving 8 bases not matched to a gene. CDR3 DNA sequence: TGTGCCAGCAGCGAGCCTAGCGGAGAAAACACCGGGGAGCTGTTTTTT. This gives the protein CASSEPSGENTGELFF.

The rearrangement links TRBV7-2 to TRBJ2-1, with no clear D. V lost 1 base to trimming and J lost 4 bases, with 11 bases between them. This CDR3 contains 15 residues. Germline V CDR1 and CDR2: SGHTA, FQGNSA. This chain's CDR3 is CASSLESTVYNEQFF. CDR3 nucleotide sequence: TGTGCCAGCAGCTTAGAGAGTACAGTGTACAATGAGCAGTTCTTC.

The chain links TRBV7-2 to TRBJ1-5; D not resolved. This CDR3 has 14 residues. Trimming stripped 4 bases from V and 4 bases from J, with 11 bases between. The germline gives CDR1 SGHTA, CDR2 FQGNSA. This CDR3 is CASSSRRGNQPQHF. In DNA, the CDR3 is TGTGCCAGCAGCTCAAGACGGGGTAATCAGCCCCAGCATTTT.

This chain links TRBV18 with TRBJ2-7; no clear D. This CDR3 comprises 13 residues. Germline V gene data show CDR1 as KGHSH and CDR2 as LQKENI. The V end lost 2 bases, the J end lost 4 bases, and 9 bases lay between the germline ends. The CDR3 protein is CASSPTAGYEQYF. The CDR3 nucleotides read TGTGCCAGCTCACCAACGGCAGGTTACGAGCAGTACTTC.

V gene TRBV2 combines with J gene TRBJ2-5; TRBD1 matches at 8 bases. CDR1 and CDR2 from the germline V gene are SNHLY and FYNNEI. The CDR3 has 14 residues. J lost 4 bases, V lost 6 bases, and 7 bases had no gene match. The CDR3 DNA sequence: TGTGCCAGCAGGTCCGGGACAGGTGTAGAGACCCAGTACTTC. Protein: CASRSGTGVETQYF.

J is TRBJ2-5 and V is TRBV7-2; 15 positions agree with TRBD2. Trimming at V came to 5 bases and at J to 4 bases, leaving 11 bases not matched to a gene. There are 18 residues in the CDR3. The germline V gene has CDR1 SGHTA and CDR2 FQGNSA. The CDR3 here is CASSPGLAGGPVGETQYF. In nucleotides, the CDR3 is TGTGCCAGCAGCCCTGGACTAGCGGGAGGGCCGGTCGGAGAGACCCAGTACTTC.

In nucleotides, the CDR3 is TGCGCCAGCAGTTGGGACAGGGCACAAGAGACCCAGTACTTC. Amino acids: CASSWDRAQETQYF. The chain uses TRBV5-1 and TRBJ2-5; 9 bases fit TRBD1. The V segment lost 5 bases and the J segment 2 bases; nucleotides outside the gene matches: 4. Per germline, CDR1 SGHRS and CDR2 YFSETQ. This CDR3 spans 14 amino acids.

V gene TRBV9 combines with J gene TRBJ2-7; D is uncertain. The CDR3 totals 14 residues. Between the trimmed V and J ends, which lost 2 bases and 2 bases, there was a span of 11 bases. From germline, CDR1 is SGDLS and CDR2 YYNGEE. DNA for the CDR3: TGTGCCAGCAGCGTTTCGACTGGAGCCTACGAGCAGTACTTC. Protein sequence: CASSVSTGAYEQYF.

The CDR3 sequence: CASRGADRAPYEQYF. The CDR3 DNA sequence: TGTGCCAGCAGAGGGGCCGACAGGGCACCCTACGAGCAGTACTTC. The chain links TRBV6-6 to TRBJ2-7; 7 nucleotides line up with TRBD1. The CDR3 loop spans 15 amino acids. Germline trimming cut 6 bases from V and 2 bases from J; bases unmatched to any gene: 10. The germline gives CDR1 MNHNY, CDR2 SVGAGI (reference sequence).